This is a list of T cell receptor beta chains from one sample in a study of shared clonotypes between healthy human individuals. Clones were sequenced by immunoSEQ multiplex PCR, and TCRdb holds only the in-frame ones, with some missing. This table holds around 500,000 clones, approximately 80% found once. Sequenced sample: PBMCs. The receptors were sampled from a woman in her 40s in good health. Some clones in this sample may be carry-over from other donors' samples. Both conserved end residues are part of each CDR3. Fields, in order: V gene, D gene, CDR3 protein. The D gene is left open where the match is weak.

TRBV19	NA	CASSIGTLEKLFF
TRBV13	NA	CASSLQGGYNEQFF
TRBV19	TRBD2	CASSATLTSGEQYF
TRBV7-2	NA	CASSLGFSETQYF
TRBV11-2	TRBD1	CASSPRTGREETQYF
TRBV19	TRBD2	CASSMPGLAGKETQYF
TRBV7-6	NA	CASSLVGQNTDTQYF
TRBV13	NA	CASSLTTGELFF
TRBV6-4	NA	CASSDVGASGANVLTF
TRBV14	TRBD1	CASSQVRTGPRRHYGYTF
TRBV18	NA	CASSPGVVDGELFF